Listed below are T cell receptor beta chains from one sample, sequenced in a study of PD-1 blockade in classical Hodgkin lymphoma. Assay used: immunoSEQ multiplex PCR; TCRdb lists only in-frame clones, some missing. The table lists 23,000 or so clones, approximately 90% of them singletons. Sequenced material: CD8+ T cells from blood. The receptors originated from a human donor with classical Hodgkin lymphoma. Each CDR3 is given with its conserved first and last residue. The order of the fields is clone size, V gene, J gene, D gene, CDR3 DNA, CDR3 protein. The D gene is left open where the match is weak. Part of the rows lack a size; the others show once, few, many or a class for expanded clones.

>-|TRBV7-8|TRBJ1-5|-
TGTGCCAGCAGCCCTCTGTATAGCAATCAGCCCCAGCATTTT
CASSPLYSNQPQHF
>-|TRBV27|TRBJ2-1|TRBD2
TGTGCCAGCGTCGGACTAGCGGGCGATGAGCAGTTCTTC
CASVGLAGDEQFF
>once|TRBV7-2|TRBJ2-7|-
TGTGCCAGCAGCCGCTACGGCTCCGAGCAGTACTTC
CASSRYGSEQYF
>-|TRBV4-1|TRBJ1-1|-
TGCGCCAGCAGCCAGGGGGGGTGGAACACTGAAGCTTTCTTT
CASSQGGWNTEAFF
>few|TRBV27|TRBJ1-2|TRBD1
TGTGCCAGCAGTTTAAACTCGGGACAGAGCCCCTATGGCTACACCTTC
CASSLNSGQSPYGYTF
>-|TRBV5-6|TRBJ2-7|-
TGTGCCAGCAGCTACGGCCCCTACGAGCAGTACTTC
CASSYGPYEQYF
>-|TRBV30|TRBJ2-7|TRBD1
TGTGCCTGGAACCAGGACAGGTACGAGCAGTACTTC
CAWNQDRYEQYF
>once|TRBV7-6|TRBJ1-4|-
TGTGCCAGCAGCAAGGGGAGAAAACTGTTTTTT
CASSKGRKLFF
>-|TRBV19|TRBJ2-1|-
TGTGCCAGTAGTATGAGAGGAGCGGTCAATGAGCAGTTCTTC
CASSMRGAVNEQFF
>-|TRBV10-2|TRBJ1-2|TRBD1
TGCGCCAGCAGGCCGACAGGGATCGGCTACACCTTC
CASRPTGIGYTF
>-|TRBV27|TRBJ2-2|-
TGTGCCAGCACCGACAGAGATCTCGACGGGGAGCTGTTTTTT
CASTDRDLDGELFF
>-|TRBV18|TRBJ1-1|TRBD1
TGTGCCAGCTCACCTACAGGGGGCCCCCCTATGAACACTGAAGCTTTCTTT
CASSPTGGPPMNTEAFF
>-|TRBV7-9|TRBJ1-4|-
TGTGCCAGCACGGGTCGGGATGAAAAACTGTTTTTT
CASTGRDEKLFF
>-|TRBV19|TRBJ1-2|TRBD1
TGTGCCAGTAGTACCCCGGGACAGTTGGGGTCTAACTATGGCTACACCTTC
CASSTPGQLGSNYGYTF
>-|TRBV19|TRBJ1-1|TRBD1
TGTGCCAGTACCTTTCGAGGGACAGGGGGTTCTGAAGCTTTCTTT
CASTFRGTGGSEAFF
>-|TRBV27|TRBJ2-3|TRBD1
TGTGCCAGCAGTCCGACGACGTCCCGGACAGGGGGCGCAGATACGCAGTATTTT
CASSPTTSRTGGADTQYF
>-|TRBV27|TRBJ1-2|-
TGTGCCAGCAGTTTATCTCCCAGCACCCTTTATGGCTACACCTTC
CASSLSPSTLYGYTF
>-|TRBV7-9|TRBJ2-7|-
TGTGCCAGCAGCACCGGGGGTTCGTCCTACGAGCAGTACTTC
CASSTGGSSYEQYF
>once|TRBV6-6|TRBJ2-3|TRBD2
TGTGCCAGCAGTCTAGGACTAGCGGCCACAGATACGCAGTATTTT
CASSLGLAATDTQYF
>-|TRBV7-9|TRBJ1-5|TRBD1
TGTGCCAGCAGTAGGGACAGGGGGAGTTTTCAGCCCCAGCATTTT
CASSRDRGSFQPQHF
>few|TRBV2|TRBJ2-1|-
TGTGCCAGCAGGAGGGGGGCGGGGGAGTACAATGAGCAGTTCTTC
CASRRGAGEYNEQFF
>-|TRBV11-3|TRBJ2-2|-
TGTGCCAGCAGCCCGGACACATACGGGGAGCTGTTTTTT
CASSPDTYGELFF
>-|TRBV6-5|TRBJ2-3|-
TGTGCCAGCAGTTATACTAGCTTCACAGATACGCAGTATTTT
CASSYTSFTDTQYF
>-|TRBV5-1|TRBJ2-7|-
TGCGCCAGCAGCTTGAGGACAGCCTACGAGCAGTACTTC
CASSLRTAYEQYF
>-|TRBV5-1|TRBJ1-1|-
TGCGCCAGCAGCACCCACACTGAAGCTTTCTTT
CASSTHTEAFF
>-|TRBV28|TRBJ2-7|-
TGTGCCAGCAGTTTTGTATACCTTAGCTCCTACGAGCAGTACTTC
CASSFVYLSSYEQYF
>-|TRBV5-5|TRBJ2-1|-
TGTGCCAGCAGCTTTGCGGGGACATACAATGAGCAGTTCTTC
CASSFAGTYNEQFF
>-|TRBV4-2|TRBJ2-2|-
TGTGCCAGCAGCCAAGGATTGGACACCGGGGAGCTGTTTTTT
CASSQGLDTGELFF
>-|TRBV4-3|TRBJ2-7|-
TGCGCCAGCAGCCAAGATCACGGGAAAATCTACGAGCAGTACTTC
CASSQDHGKIYEQYF
>-|TRBV7-9|TRBJ1-3|-
TGTGCCAGCAGCTTCGAAGGGCCTGGAAACACCATATATTTT
CASSFEGPGNTIYF
>-|TRBV28|TRBJ1-5|-
TGTGCCAGCACCCCTGAGGGTTTGGGCAATCAGCCCCAGCATTTT
CASTPEGLGNQPQHF
>once|TRBV13|TRBJ2-7|-
TGTGCCAGCAGCCCTAGCGTCTCCTCCACCTACGAGCAGTACTTC
CASSPSVSSTYEQYF
>-|TRBV19|TRBJ1-2|-
TGTGCCAGTACCGGGGACGGTATTGGCTATGGCTACACCTTC
CASTGDGIGYGYTF
>-|TRBV18|TRBJ1-4|-
TGTGCCAGCTCACCCGGGACAAGAAATGAAAAACTGTTTTTT
CASSPGTRNEKLFF
>-|TRBV15|TRBJ1-4|TRBD1
TGTGCCACCAGCAGAGATGCAGGGGGGTATGAAAAACTGTTTTTT
CATSRDAGGYEKLFF
>-|TRBV7-9|TRBJ2-7|TRBD1
TGTGCCAGCAGCTCCGACAGGGGGCTGCCCTACGAGCAGTACTTC
CASSSDRGLPYEQYF
>once|TRBV5-6|TRBJ1-5|-
TGTGCCAGCAGCTTTCGGGGTTACGGGTTTAATAGCAATCAGCCCCAGCATTTT
CASSFRGYGFNSNQPQHF
>-|TRBV4-1|TRBJ2-5|-
TGCGCCAGCAGCCCGGAAGACAGATCTATGTGGGAGACCCAGTACTTC
CASSPEDRSMWETQYF
>-|TRBV28|TRBJ1-3|-
TGTGCCAGCAGTTTATACGCTGGAAACACCATATATTTT
CASSLYAGNTIYF
>-|TRBV27|TRBJ2-2|-
TGTGCCAGCAGTTTAGTACGGGCCACCGGGGAGCTGTTTTTT
CASSLVRATGELFF
>few|TRBV5-4|TRBJ2-1|-
TGTGCCAGCACCGGGCTCAATGAGCAGTTCTTC
CASTGLNEQFF
>-|TRBV7-6|TRBJ2-1|-
TGTGCCAGCAGCTTAGAAGTTTTGGCACGGGAGCAGTTCTTC
CASSLEVLAREQFF
>-|TRBV7-9|TRBJ1-2|-
TGTGCCAGCAGCCCCCGACTTGGGGAAACCAGTGACTATGGCTACACCTTC
CASSPRLGETSDYGYTF
>-|TRBV7-6|TRBJ2-3|TRBD2
TGTGCCAGCAGCTCTTATGCGACTAGCGTTCCCACAGATACGCAGTATTTT
CASSSYATSVPTDTQYF
>-|TRBV27|TRBJ2-7|TRBD1
TGTGCCAGTAGGACCGGGACAGGAGCCCTCGAGCAGTACTTC
CASRTGTGALEQYF
>-|TRBV28|TRBJ2-7|-
TGTGCCAGCAGTCCCTCCCAGGGAAACTACGAGCAGTACTTC
CASSPSQGNYEQYF
>-|TRBV27|TRBJ1-5|-
TGTGCCAGCAGTTTAGGCTGGGCGCGGCCCCAGCATTTT
CASSLGWARPQHF
>-|TRBV4-3|TRBJ1-3|-
TGCGCCAGCAGCCAAGATGCGGGCAGGTCGAACACCATATATTTT
CASSQDAGRSNTIYF
>-|TRBV27|TRBJ2-3|TRBD1
TGTGCCAGCAGTTCCCACAGGGGCCGCACAGATACGCAGTATTTT
CASSSHRGRTDTQYF
>once|TRBV4-1|TRBJ2-1|-
TGCGCCAGCAGCCAAGTCCCAAGCAGCTCAAGCTCCTACAATGAGCAGTTCTTC
CASSQVPSSSSSYNEQFF
>few|TRBV10-2|TRBJ1-2|TRBD1
TGCGCCAGCAGTCCGGACAGGGTTTATGGCTACACCTTC
CASSPDRVYGYTF
>-|TRBV7-8|TRBJ2-3|TRBD2
TGTGCCAGCTTTAGCGGGGGAGGTAGAGATACGCAGTATTTT
CASFSGGGRDTQYF
>few|TRBV7-8|TRBJ1-2|-
TGTGCCAGCAGCTTAGAAAGGGGAGGTAACTATGGCTACACCTTC
CASSLERGGNYGYTF
>once|TRBV7-2|TRBJ2-7|TRBD1
TGTGCCAGCAGCTTACAACAGGGGGGCTTCCACGAGCAGTACTTC
CASSLQQGGFHEQYF
>once|TRBV5-6|TRBJ1-4|-
TGTGCCAGCAGCGCCCCTTTTCGGGCTAATGAAAAACTGTTTTTT
CASSAPFRANEKLFF
>-|TRBV6-5|TRBJ1-1|-
TGTGCCAGCAGTTGGACCGCGTGGGGTGAAGCTTTCTTT
CASSWTAWGEAFF
>-|TRBV7-6|TRBJ2-7|-
TGTGCCAGCAGCTCCAATCCGACAGGCCCCGAGCAGTACTTC
CASSSNPTGPEQYF
>-|TRBV5-4|TRBJ1-2|-
TGTGCCAGCAGCCCCGGGAGCCCCGGGGGCTATGGCTACACCTTC
CASSPGSPGGYGYTF
>-|TRBV7-6|TRBJ2-2|-
TGTGCCAGCAGCTTAGACGCTGGCGGGGGCTCCGGGGAGCTGTTTTTT
CASSLDAGGGSGELFF